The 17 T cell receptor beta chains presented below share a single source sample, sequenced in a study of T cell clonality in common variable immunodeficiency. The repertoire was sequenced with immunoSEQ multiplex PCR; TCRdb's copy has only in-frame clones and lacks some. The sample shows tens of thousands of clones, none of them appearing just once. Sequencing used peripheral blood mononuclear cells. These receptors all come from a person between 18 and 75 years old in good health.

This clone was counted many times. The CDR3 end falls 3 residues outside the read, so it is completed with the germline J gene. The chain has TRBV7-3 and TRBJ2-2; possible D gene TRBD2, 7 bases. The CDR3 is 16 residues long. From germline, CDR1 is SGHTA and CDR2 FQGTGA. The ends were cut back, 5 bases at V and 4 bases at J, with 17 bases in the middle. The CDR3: CASSPGGGARTGELFF. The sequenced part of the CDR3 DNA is TGTGCCAGCAGCCCAGGAGGGGGGGCGCGCACCGGGGAG.

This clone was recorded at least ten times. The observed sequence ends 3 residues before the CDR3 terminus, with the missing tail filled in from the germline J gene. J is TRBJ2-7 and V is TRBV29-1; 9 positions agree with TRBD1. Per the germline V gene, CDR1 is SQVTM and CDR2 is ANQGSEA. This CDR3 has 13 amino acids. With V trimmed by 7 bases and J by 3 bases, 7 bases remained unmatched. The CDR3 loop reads CSARTGVGYEQYF. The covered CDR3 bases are TGCAGCGCCAGGACAGGGGTGGGCTACGAG.

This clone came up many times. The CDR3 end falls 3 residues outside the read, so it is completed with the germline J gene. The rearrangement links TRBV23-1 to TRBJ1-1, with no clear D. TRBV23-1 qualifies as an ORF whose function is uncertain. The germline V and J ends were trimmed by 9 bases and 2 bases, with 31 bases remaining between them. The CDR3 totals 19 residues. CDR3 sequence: CASEVRVKTIPGINTEAFF. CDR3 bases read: TGCGCCAGTGAAGTCAGAGTAAAGACTATTCCCGGGATAAACACTGAA.

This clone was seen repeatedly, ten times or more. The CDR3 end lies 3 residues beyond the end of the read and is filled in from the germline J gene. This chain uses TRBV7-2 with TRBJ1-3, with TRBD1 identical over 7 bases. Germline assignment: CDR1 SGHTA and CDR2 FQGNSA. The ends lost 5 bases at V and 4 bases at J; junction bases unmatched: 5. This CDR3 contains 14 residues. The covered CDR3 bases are TGTGCCAGCAGCCTACGACAGGGAGGAAACACC. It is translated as CASSLRQGGNT. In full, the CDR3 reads CASSLRQGGNTIYF. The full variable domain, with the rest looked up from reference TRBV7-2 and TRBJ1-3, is GAGVSQSPSNKVTEKGKDVELRCDPISGHTALYWYRQSLGQGLEFLIYFQGNSAPDKSGLPSDRFSAERTGGSVSTLTIQRTQQEDSAVYLCASSLRQGGNTIYFGEGSWLTVV.

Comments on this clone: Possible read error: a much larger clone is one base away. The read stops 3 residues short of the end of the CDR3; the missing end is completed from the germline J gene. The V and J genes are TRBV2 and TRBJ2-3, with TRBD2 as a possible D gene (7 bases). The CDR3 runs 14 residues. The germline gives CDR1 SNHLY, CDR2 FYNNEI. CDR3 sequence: CASRGAVAGQPQYF. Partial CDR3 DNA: TGTGCCAGCCGGGGGGCGGTTGCGGGGCAGCCG.

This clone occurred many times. The sequenced part of the CDR3 DNA is TGTGCCACCAGCCCTCGGCTAAGCGGGAGGGCCGGGAATGAG. It yields the protein CATSPRLSGRAGNE. The full CDR3 protein is CATSPRLSGRAGNEQFF. This chain connects TRBV15 to TRBJ2-1; 10 nucleotides match TRBD2. The read comes to an end 3 residues before the CDR3 does, leaving the germline J gene to fill in the end. CDR1 LNHNV and CDR2 YYDKDF come from the germline V gene (reference sequence). V lost 5 bases and J lost 7; bases outside the gene matches: 14. The CDR3 length is 17 residues. Filled out from reference TRBV15 and TRBJ2-1, the complete variable domain reads DAMVIQNPRYQVTQFGKPVTLSCSQTLNHNVMYWYQQKSSQAPKLLFHYYDKDFNNEADTPDNFQSRRPNTSFCFLDIRSPGLGDTAMYLCATSPRLSGRAGNEQFFGPGTRLTVL.

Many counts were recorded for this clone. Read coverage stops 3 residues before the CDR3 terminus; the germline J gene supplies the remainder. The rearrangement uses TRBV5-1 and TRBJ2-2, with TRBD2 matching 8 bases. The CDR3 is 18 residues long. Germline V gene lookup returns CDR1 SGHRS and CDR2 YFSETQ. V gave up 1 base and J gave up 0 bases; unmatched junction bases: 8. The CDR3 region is CASSLTRGGGPNTGELFF. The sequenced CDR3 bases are TGCGCCAGCAGCTTGACACGGGGGGGAGGGCCGAACACCGGGGAG.

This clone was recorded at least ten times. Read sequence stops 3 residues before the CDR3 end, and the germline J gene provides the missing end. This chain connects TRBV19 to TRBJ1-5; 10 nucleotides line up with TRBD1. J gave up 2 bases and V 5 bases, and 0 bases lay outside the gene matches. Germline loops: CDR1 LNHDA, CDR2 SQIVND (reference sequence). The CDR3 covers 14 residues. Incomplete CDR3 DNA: TGTGCCAGTAGTGGGACAGGGGGCAATCAGCCC. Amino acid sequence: CASSGTGGNQP. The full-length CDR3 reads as CASSGTGGNQPQHF.

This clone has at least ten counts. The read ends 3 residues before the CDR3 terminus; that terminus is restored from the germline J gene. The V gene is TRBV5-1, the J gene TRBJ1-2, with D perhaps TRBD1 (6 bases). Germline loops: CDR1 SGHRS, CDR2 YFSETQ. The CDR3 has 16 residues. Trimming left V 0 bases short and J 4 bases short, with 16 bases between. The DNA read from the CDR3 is TGCGCCAGCAGCTTGGGAGTTGTAGGGGGAGGCTATGGC. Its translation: CASSLGVVGGGYG. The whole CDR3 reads CASSLGVVGGGYGYTF.

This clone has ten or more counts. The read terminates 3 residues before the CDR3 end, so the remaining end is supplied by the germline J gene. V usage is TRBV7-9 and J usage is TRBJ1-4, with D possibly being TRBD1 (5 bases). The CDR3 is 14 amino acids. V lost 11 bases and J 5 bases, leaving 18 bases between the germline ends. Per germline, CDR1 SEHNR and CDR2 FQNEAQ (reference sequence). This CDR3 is CADYQTEGNEKLFF. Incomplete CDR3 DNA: TGTGCCGATTACCAGACAGAGGGAAATGAAAAA.

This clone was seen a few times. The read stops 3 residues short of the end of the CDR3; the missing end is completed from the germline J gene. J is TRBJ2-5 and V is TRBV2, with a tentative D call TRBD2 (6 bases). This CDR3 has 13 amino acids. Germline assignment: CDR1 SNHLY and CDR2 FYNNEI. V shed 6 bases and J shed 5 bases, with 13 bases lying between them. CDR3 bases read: TGTGCCAGCAGCGCTGGGACTGGGGAGACC. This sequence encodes CASSAGTGET. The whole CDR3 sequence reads CASSAGTGETQYF.

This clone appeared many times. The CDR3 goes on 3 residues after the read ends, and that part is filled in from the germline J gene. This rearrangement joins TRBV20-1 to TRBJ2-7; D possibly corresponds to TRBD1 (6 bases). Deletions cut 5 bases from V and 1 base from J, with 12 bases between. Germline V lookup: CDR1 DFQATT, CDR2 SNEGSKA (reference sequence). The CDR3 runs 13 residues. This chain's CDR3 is CSAATQGSYEQYF. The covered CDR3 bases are TGCAGTGCTGCCACACAGGGATCCTACGAG.

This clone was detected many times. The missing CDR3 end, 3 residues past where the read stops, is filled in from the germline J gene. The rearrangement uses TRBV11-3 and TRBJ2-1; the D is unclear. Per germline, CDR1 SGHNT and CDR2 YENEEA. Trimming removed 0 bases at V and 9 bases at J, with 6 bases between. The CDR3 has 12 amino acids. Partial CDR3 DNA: TGTGCCAGCAGCTTAGACAGGTCTGAG. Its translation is CASSLDRSE. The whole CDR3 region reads CASSLDRSEQFF.

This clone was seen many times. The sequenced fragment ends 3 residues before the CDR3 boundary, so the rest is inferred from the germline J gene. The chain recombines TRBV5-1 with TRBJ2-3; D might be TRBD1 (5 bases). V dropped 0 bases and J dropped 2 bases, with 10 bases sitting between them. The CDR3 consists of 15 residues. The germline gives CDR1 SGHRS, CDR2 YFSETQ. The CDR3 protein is CASSLDVRDTDTQYF. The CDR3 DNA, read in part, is TGCGCCAGCAGCTTGGATGTCAGGGACACAGATACG.

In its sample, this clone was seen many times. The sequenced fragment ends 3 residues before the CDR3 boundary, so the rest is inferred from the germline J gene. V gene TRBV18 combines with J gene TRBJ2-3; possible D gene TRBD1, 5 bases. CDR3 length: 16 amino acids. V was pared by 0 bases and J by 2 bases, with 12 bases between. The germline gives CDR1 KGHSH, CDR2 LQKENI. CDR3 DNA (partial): TGTGCCAGCTCACCACCGGCGGCAGGGTTCACAGATACG. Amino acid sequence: CASSPPAAGFTDT. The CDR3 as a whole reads CASSPPAAGFTDTQYF. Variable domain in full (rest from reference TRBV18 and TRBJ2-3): NAGVMQNPRHLVRRRGQEARLRCSPMKGHSHVYWYRQLPEEGLKFMVYLQKENIIDESGMPKERFSAEFPKEGPSILRIQQVVRGDSAAYFCASSPPAAGFTDTQYFGPGTRLTVL.

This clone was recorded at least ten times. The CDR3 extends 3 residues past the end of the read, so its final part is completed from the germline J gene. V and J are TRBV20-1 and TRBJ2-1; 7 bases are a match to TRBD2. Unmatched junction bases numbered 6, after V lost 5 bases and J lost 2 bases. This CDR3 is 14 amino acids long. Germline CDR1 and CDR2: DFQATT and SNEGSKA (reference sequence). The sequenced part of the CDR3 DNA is TGCAGTGCTCGACGGCTAGCGGCCTACAATGAG. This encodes CSARRLAAYNE. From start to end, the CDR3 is CSARRLAAYNEQFF.

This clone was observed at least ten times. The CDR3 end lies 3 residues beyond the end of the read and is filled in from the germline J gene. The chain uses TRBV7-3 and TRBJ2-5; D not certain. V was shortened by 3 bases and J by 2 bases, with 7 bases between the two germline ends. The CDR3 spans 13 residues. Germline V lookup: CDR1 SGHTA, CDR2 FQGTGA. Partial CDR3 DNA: TGTGCCAGCAGCTTCGGCGGACAAGAGACC. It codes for CASSFGGQET. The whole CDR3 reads CASSFGGQETQYF.